This record looks at one T cell receptor beta chain sequence and its context. High-throughput TCR beta sequencing covered peripheral CD8+ and CD4+ T cells. The control group consisted of healthy donors matched for age and sex. The source of the sample is a study of CD8 T cells in Susac syndrome. Reverse transcription of roughly 0.5 to 1 ug RNA used random hexamers. Across 54 Vbeta and 13 Jbeta, immunoSEQ multiplex PCR amplified TCR beta CDR3. TCRdb reprocessed the immunoSEQ multiplex PCR reads via MiXCR and lists one record per CDR3 protein. The table has some 57,000 distinct CDR3 sequences, around 94% seen once. This TCR came from a human donor in good health. Material for sequencing was CD8+ T cells from PBMCs.

CDR3 amino acids: CSARVLPNTEAFF. The DNA for the CDR3 is TGCAGTGCTAGAGTACTTCCGAACACTGAAGCTTTCTTT. The chain recombines TRBV20-1 with TRBJ1-1; D is undetermined. Germline CDR1 is DFQATT and CDR2 is SNEGSKA (reference sequence). The CDR3 covers 13 residues. The V end lost 1 base, the J end lost 1 base, and 7 bases lay between the germline ends.